Included here is one T cell receptor (beta chain) sequence, with context. Those who participated ranged in age from roughly 18 to 89 years and resided in 20 to 25 US areas. Exposed volunteers were people who met a COVID-19 case within 2 weeks before study entry. This CDR3 region has 16 residues. Germline CDR1 reads LNHNV; CDR2 reads YYDKDF (reference sequence). Trimming pared 1 base from V and 2 bases from J, leaving 12 bases between. The data originate from a study of blood T cell repertoires in COVID-19. Study-level information: Samples came from the United States, Italy and Spain, spanning acute and convalescent COVID-19.

Here immunoSEQ multiplex PCR was the method, and the copy in TCRdb shows in-frame clones only, minus some. The sample consists of roughly 230,000 clones, about 85% of them appearing once. The TCR originated in a woman in her 50s who had been exposed to COVID-19. Sequencing was done on a sample of PBMCs or T cells enriched from blood (not recorded which). The chain uses TRBV15 and TRBJ1-5; D is unresolved. CDR3 bases: TGTGCCACCAGCAGAGGAAATGGGAGGGGCAATCAGCCCCAGCATTTT. It codes for CATSRGNGRGNQPQHF.